This record looks at one T cell receptor beta chain sequence and its context. This sample is part of a study of beta chain features in type 1 diabetes. The sequenced template was cDNA made from the entire isolated RNA. Some clones are missing from TCRdb's copy, which holds only in-frame ones; the method was immunoSEQ multiplex PCR. The data show 850,000 to 900,000 clones, with 17% seen just once and 0.02% to 0.03% held by the top ten. Germline V lookup: CDR1 KGHSH, CDR2 LQKENI. The CDR3 sequence is 19 residues long. Between the trimmed V and J ends, which lost 1 base and 0 bases, there was a span of 19 bases.

The chain combines TRBV18 with TRBJ2-1; possibly TRBD1 for D (5 bases). The specimen was naive CD4+ T cells from blood. The sequence derives from a woman under 30 in good health. Written as DNA, the CDR3 is TGTGCCAGCTCACCACAGGGGTTTATGTACGCAGCCTCCTACAATGAGCAGTTCTTC. It encodes CASSPQGFMYAASYNEQFF. The full variable domain, its missing parts supplied by reference TRBV18 and TRBJ2-1, is NAGVMQNPRHLVRRRGQEARLRCSPMKGHSHVYWYRQLPEEGLKFMVYLQKENIIDESGMPKERFSAEFPKEGPSILRIQQVVRGDSAAYFCASSPQGFMYAASYNEQFFGPGTRLTVL.